The 18 T cell receptor beta chains in this list originate from one sample, sequenced in a study of T-cell memory formation after mild COVID-19. TCRdb redid the calling of the 5' RACE reads with MiXCR, one entry per CDR3 protein. This sample has about 560,000 distinct CDR3 sequences, with less than 25% found just once. The specimen sequenced was PBMCs or a T cell subset sorted from them (not recorded which). The receptors were gathered from an adult woman who had mild COVID-19 (a few samples of this study predate the infection). Cell type and time point are not known.

This chain links TRBV7-9 with TRBJ2-1; 7 bases fit TRBD2. The CDR3 is 15 amino acids. V shed 2 bases, J shed 5 bases, and the junction held 6 bases outside the gene matches. CDR1 and CDR2 from the germline V gene are SEHNR and FQNEAQ (reference sequence). CDR3 residues: CASSLRGSTDNEQFF. CDR3 in DNA: TGTGCCAGCAGCTTACGCGGGAGTACAGACAATGAGCAGTTCTTC.

The CDR3 sequence: CASSYSGLAGALGANVLTF. The CDR3 nucleotides are TGTGCCAGCAGTTACTCGGGACTAGCGGGAGCCCTGGGGGCCAACGTCCTGACTTTC. The chain combines TRBV6-5 with TRBJ2-6, with 14 bases that match TRBD2. V dropped 0 bases and J dropped 4; count of bases not matched to a gene: 5. CDR1 is MNHEY and CDR2 is SVGAGI in the germline V gene. This CDR3 contains 19 residues.

This clonotype appeared a few times. This chain uses TRBV7-3 with TRBJ2-1, with D unclear. The CDR3 runs to 14 residues. Trimming cost V 1 base and J 7 bases, with 11 bases left between them. CDR1 SGHTA and CDR2 FQGTGA come from the germline V gene. The CDR3 here is CASSLKANGNEQFF. Written as DNA, the CDR3 is TGTGCCAGCAGCTTAAAGGCAAATGGGAATGAGCAGTTCTTC.

This sequence joins TRBV29-1 and TRBJ2-5; D is perhaps TRBD1 (5 bases). V was clipped by 8 bases and J by 4 bases, with 17 bases between them. The germline V gene has CDR1 SQVTM and CDR2 ANQGSEA. The CDR3 totals 13 residues. The CDR3 sequence is CSLRISQGETQYF. In DNA, the CDR3 is TGCAGCCTTCGAATTTCGCAGGGAGAGACCCAGTACTTC.

V gene TRBV4-3 combines with J gene TRBJ1-4, with TRBD1 as a possible D gene (5 bases). The length of the CDR3 is 16 residues. CDR1 and CDR2 (germline): LGHNA, YSLEER. The ends were cut back, 0 bases at V and 8 bases at J, with 16 bases in the middle. The CDR3 DNA sequence: TGCGCCAGCAGCCAAGATACGATCAGGGTGGTGGAAAAACTGTTTTTT. Its protein is CASSQDTIRVVEKLFF.

The genes are TRBV18 and TRBJ1-1; the D is unclear. Per the germline V gene, CDR1 is KGHSH and CDR2 is LQKENI. Trimming shortened V by 8 bases and J by 1 base, and 17 bases separated the two germline ends. This CDR3 spans 15 amino acids. This CDR3 is CASRKTGWGNTEAFF. The CDR3 DNA reads TGTGCCAGCCGCAAGACGGGGTGGGGGAACACTGAAGCTTTCTTT.

The chain uses TRBV5-4 and TRBJ1-2; no definite D call. The V and J ends lost 2 bases and 3 bases respectively, with 11 bases between them. Germline CDR1 SGHNT, CDR2 YYREEE (reference sequence). The CDR3 runs to 14 residues. CDR3: CASSFPGEYYGYTF. The CDR3 nucleotides are TGTGCCAGCAGCTTCCCCGGGGAGTACTATGGCTACACCTTC.

This clonotype was seen many times. The V gene is TRBV2, the J gene TRBJ1-2; D might be TRBD1 (5 bases). Germline V gene lookup returns CDR1 SNHLY and CDR2 FYNNEI. The CDR3 spans 13 residues. Trimming removed 4 bases from V and 0 bases from J, with 6 bases in between. CDR3 nucleotides: TGTGCCAGCAGTGGACAGTCTAACTATGGCTACACCTTC. As protein: CASSGQSNYGYTF.

This clonotype was recorded a few times. The junction shows a germline mismatch at one end, possibly a read error. The CDR3, as DNA: TGCAGCGCCCTAGGGAACCACGAGACCCAGTACTTC. Its protein product is CSALGNHETQYF. This sequence joins TRBV29-1 and TRBJ2-5; D is undetermined. Germline CDR1 reads SQVTM; CDR2 reads ANQGSEA. CDR3 length equals 12 residues. The whole variable domain, remainder taken from reference TRBV29-1 and TRBJ2-5, is SAVISQKPSRDICQRGTSLTIQCQVDSQVTMMFWYRQQPGQSLTLIATANQGSEATYESGFVIDKFPISRPNLTFSTLTVSNMSPEDSSIYLCSALGNHETQYFGPGTRLLVL.

This rearrangement joins TRBV5-1 to TRBJ2-7; tentatively, D is TRBD2 (6 bases). V shed 6 bases and J shed 5 bases, with 15 bases lying between them. Germline CDR1 SGHRS, CDR2 YFSETQ. This CDR3 spans 13 amino acids. The CDR3 DNA is TGCGCCAGCACGGGCGGGGCCGGGGACGAGCAGTACTTC. Its translation is CASTGGAGDEQYF.

In the case of this clonotype: No conserved phenylalanine or tryptophan is present at the end of the CDR3, so a read error is the likely explanation. The genes are TRBV18 and TRBJ2-3, with D unclear. This CDR3 region has 13 residues. From germline, CDR1 is KGHSH and CDR2 LQKENI. Trimming removed 6 bases from V and 2 bases from J, with 9 bases in between. The CDR3 sequence is CASSRALTDTQYS. The CDR3 coding sequence is TGTGCCAGCTCTCGGGCCCTCACAGATACGCAGTATTCT.

A few counts support this clonotype. The chain carries TRBV3-1 and TRBJ2-7; D is uncertain. This CDR3 is 13 amino acids long. Germline V lookup: CDR1 LGHDT, CDR2 YNNKEL (reference sequence). The V gene lost 3 bases and the J gene lost 3 bases, with 9 bases spanning the gap. The CDR3 nucleotides read TGTGCCAGCAGCCACCGACACGGCTACGAGCAGTACTTC. This encodes CASSHRHGYEQYF.

This chain uses TRBV10-3 with TRBJ2-7; 9 bases map to TRBD2. The CDR3 length is 18 residues. V gave up 3 bases and J gave up 4 bases; unmatched junction bases: 16. Germline V gene sequence: CDR1 ENHRY, CDR2 SYGVKD. The CDR3 region is CAISDPVTPSSGSYEQYF. Here the CDR3 DNA reads TGTGCCATCAGTGACCCCGTCACCCCAAGTAGCGGGAGTTACGAGCAGTACTTC.

This chain joins TRBV20-1 and TRBJ2-5; TRBD1 or TRBD2 may be the D gene (5 bases each). CDR1 is DFQATT, CDR2 SNEGSKA, per germline (reference sequence). V lost 0 bases and J 1 base, leaving 12 bases between the germline ends. The CDR3 is 15 residues long. This CDR3 is CSARDAGASQETQYF. As DNA, the CDR3 is TGCAGTGCTAGAGATGCCGGGGCGTCCCAAGAGACCCAGTACTTC.

This rearrangement joins TRBV6-4 to TRBJ1-1; 8 bases align to TRBD1. Germline-derived CDR1 and CDR2 are MRHNA and SNTAGT. Trimming took 3 bases from V and 1 from J; bases not matched to a gene: 4. The CDR3 runs to 15 residues. The CDR3 DNA reads as TGTGCCAGCAGTGAAGGGACAGGACAGAACACTGAAGCTTTCTTT. This translates into CASSEGTGQNTEAFF.

This clonotype has more than one count but fewer than ten. This sequence joins TRBV7-2 and TRBJ1-1, with no clear D. The germline gives CDR1 SGHTA, CDR2 FQGNSA. The CDR3 is made up of 13 amino acids. Trimming removed 3 bases at V and 3 bases at J, with 8 bases between. CDR3 loop: CASSFGIDTEAFF. The CDR3 region has the DNA TGTGCCAGCAGCTTCGGTATAGACACTGAAGCTTTCTTT.

This clonotype has at least ten counts. The CDR3, as DNA: TGTGCCAGCAGCCCCAGCGGTGGTGAGCAGTTCTTC. Protein: CASSPSGGEQFF. The chain uses TRBV7-9 and TRBJ2-1; perhaps TRBD2 as D (5 bases). This CDR3 has 12 residues. CDR1 is SEHNR, CDR2 FQNEAQ, per germline (reference sequence). V was shortened by 5 bases and J by 9 bases, with 11 bases between the two germline ends.

This clonotype appeared a few times. This chain links TRBV2 with TRBJ1-2; D gene unclear. Per the germline V gene, CDR1 is SNHLY and CDR2 is FYNNEI. V lost 3 bases and J 7 bases, leaving 6 bases between the germline ends. The length of the CDR3 is 11 residues. The CDR3 reads CASSEVTGYTF. The CDR3 region has the DNA TGTGCCAGCAGTGAGGTCACTGGCTACACCTTC. The variable domain in full, with the rest retrieved from reference TRBV2 and TRBJ1-2, is EPEVTQTPSHQVTQMGQEVILRCVPISNHLYFYWYRQILGQKVEFLVSFYNNEISEKSEIFDDQFSVERPDGSNFTLKIRSTKLEDSAMYFCASSEVTGYTFGSGTRLTVV.